A selection of T cell receptor beta chains follows, all from one sample in a study of Ad26.COV2.S vaccination and SARS-CoV-2 variants. Produced via immunoSEQ multiplex PCR; TCRdb's table is partial and in-frame only. The table shows approximately 480,000 clones, with 70% to 90% occurring only once. The input for sequencing was peripheral blood, taken in a trial of Ad26.COV2.S vaccine versus placebo. The receptors come from a person aged 18-60 years who received the Ad26.COV2.S COVID-19 vaccine or a placebo. CDR3s include the opening cysteine and the closing phenylalanine or tryptophan. The D gene is left open where the match is weak. Clone sizes are given selectively: once, few, many, or a class where the clone is expanded.

TRBV5-1	TRBJ2-1	NA	NA	TGCGCCAGCAGCTTGTCCACGTGGGTATACAATGAGCAGTTCTTC	CASSLSTWVYNEQFF
TRBV4-1	TRBJ2-7	NA	NA	TGCGCCAGCAGCCAAGATCTTATGGGGAGCTCCTACGAGCAGTACTTC	CASSQDLMGSSYEQYF
TRBV10-3	TRBJ1-1	NA	TRBD1	TGTGCCATTATGACAGGGTTTTTCAGTGAAGCTTTCTTT	CAIMTGFFSEAFF
TRBV6-5	TRBJ2-1	NA	NA	TGTGCCAGCAGTTTCCAGGGGACTCGTGAGCAGTTCTTC	CASSFQGTREQFF
TRBV29-1	TRBJ2-5	NA	NA	TGCAGCGTTGAAGCGAGTCAGGGGGGTTTAGAGACCCAGTACTTC	CSVEASQGGLETQYF
TRBV4-2	TRBJ2-3	NA	TRBD2	TGTGCCAGCAGCCAAGAAGGTCCTCAGCGGGAGGGAGGAGATACGCAGTATTTT	CASSQEGPQREGGDTQYF
TRBV6-5	TRBJ1-1	NA	TRBD1	TGTGCCAGCCGGGACAGGGAGAACACTGAAGCTTTCTTT	CASRDRENTEAFF
TRBV3-1/TRBV3-2	TRBJ2-7	NA	TRBD2	TGTGCCAGCAGCATAACTAGCGGGGAGGGTGTGGAGCAGTACTTC	CASSITSGEGVEQYF
TRBV12-3/TRBV12-4	TRBJ2-7	NA	NA	TGTGCCAGCAGTTTGGTGGGACTCTACGAGCAGTACTTC	CASSLVGLYEQYF
TRBV9	TRBJ2-1	NA	TRBD1	TGTGCCAGCAGCGCCCAGACAGGGGGAGAGCAGTTCTTC	CASSAQTGGEQFF
TRBV28	TRBJ2-1	NA	TRBD2	TGTGCCAGCAGTTTAATATCTAGCGGGAGGGTCAATGAGCAGTTCTTC	CASSLISSGRVNEQFF
TRBV18	TRBJ1-3	NA	NA	TGTGCCAGCGAAGACAGAGCCTCTGGAAACACCATATATTTT	CASEDRASGNTIYF
TRBV7-2	TRBJ2-3	NA	TRBD2	TGTGCCAGCAGCTTCTCCACAGCGGGAGGGCAGGCTAATACGCAGTATTTT	CASSFSTAGGQANTQYF
TRBV7-2	TRBJ1-5	NA	NA	TGTGCCAGCAGCTTGGGACACCCCAATCAGCCCCAGCATTTT	CASSLGHPNQPQHF
TRBV2	TRBJ2-7	NA	TRBD1	TGTGCCAGCACCGGGACAGGGACCTACGAGCAGTACTTC	CASTGTGTYEQYF
TRBV4-2	TRBJ1-3	NA	TRBD1	TGTGCCAGCAGCCGAGGACCCCAATCGACAGGGTGGGAAAACACCATATATTTT	CASSRGPQSTGWENTIYF
TRBV21-1	TRBJ1-1	NA	NA	TGTGCCAGCAGCAAAGTTATAGGAGACACTGAAGCTTTCTTT	CASSKVIGDTEAFF
TRBV12-5	TRBJ2-4	NA	NA	TGTGCTAGTGCCCTTGACCTAGCCAAAAACATTCAGTACTTC	CASALDLAKNIQYF
TRBV2	TRBJ1-5	NA	NA	TGTGCCAGCAGTTCAACAGGGCTCGGCAATCAGCCCCAGCATTTT	CASSSTGLGNQPQHF
TRBV27	TRBJ2-1	NA	NA	TGTGCCAGCAGTTTAACCCTTCCCAACCGATCTCCCTACAATGAGCAGTTCTTC	CASSLTLPNRSPYNEQFF
TRBV28	TRBJ1-2	NA	NA	TGTGCCAGCAGTGCTCGGGGGCGAGTAGGGGGCTACACCTTC	CASSARGRVGGYTF
TRBV7-8	TRBJ2-1	few	NA	TGTGCCAGCAGCTTAGGTTCCCAGGTTTACGATGAGCAGTTCTTC	CASSLGSQVYDEQFF
TRBV15	TRBJ2-2	NA	NA	TGTGCCACCAGCAGCGGGGGGCCCTCCGGGGAGCTGTTTTTT	CATSSGGPSGELFF
TRBV28	TRBJ2-1	NA	NA	TGTGCCAGCAGTTTATGGGTGTTGACCAAGAGCAATGAGCAGTTCTTC	CASSLWVLTKSNEQFF
TRBV4-1	TRBJ2-7	NA	NA	TGCGCCAGCAGCCAAGAGGACCGGAGGCCCCCCTACGAGCAGTACTTC	CASSQEDRRPPYEQYF
TRBV18	TRBJ1-5	NA	NA	TGTGCCAGCTCACCATCGGGGGGCCAGCCCCAGCATTTT	CASSPSGGQPQHF
TRBV28	TRBJ2-7	once	NA	TGTGCCAGCAGATCGACAGAATACGAGCAGTACTTC	CASRSTEYEQYF
TRBV4-2	TRBJ1-1	NA	NA	TGTGCCAGCAGCCAAGATCAGGGTGCGCGCACTGAAGCTTTCTTT	CASSQDQGARTEAFF
TRBV12-2	TRBJ1-1	NA	NA	TGTGCAAGTCGCGACATGCCACCCAACGTGGCTTTCTTT	CASRDMPPNVAFF
TRBV6-5	TRBJ1-1	NA	NA	TGTGCCAGCAGTTACTCATTGGGATTCGGGAACACTGAAGCTTTCTTT	CASSYSLGFGNTEAFF
TRBV3-1/TRBV3-2	TRBJ1-1	NA	NA	TGTGCCAGCAGCCAAGTCCCCCGGCGGAAGAACACTGAAGCTTTCTTT	CASSQVPRRKNTEAFF
TRBV4-3	TRBJ2-1	once	TRBD2	TGCGCCAGCAGCCAAGATCTAGCGGGAGTGGGTGAGCAGTTCTTC	CASSQDLAGVGEQFF
TRBV19	TRBJ1-1	NA	TRBD1	TGTGCCAGTAGTATGATAGGGACAGGTGAAGCTTTCTTT	CASSMIGTGEAFF
TRBV3-1/TRBV3-2	TRBJ2-7	NA	NA	TGTGCCAGCAGCCAATACCCCGGGTACTCCTACGAGCAGTACTTC	CASSQYPGYSYEQYF
TRBV4-2	TRBJ1-2	NA	NA	TGTGCCAGCAGCCAAGCTCAGGGCGGTGGCTACACCTTC	CASSQAQGGGYTF
TRBV6-5	TRBJ1-5	NA	NA	TGTGCCAGCAGTTACTCACCCGGGGTTGGACAGCCCCAGCATTTT	CASSYSPGVGQPQHF